This TCR beta chain derives from a study of blood T cells in healthy people across ages. This clonotype was found a few times. Russia was home to the donors, healthy Caucasian individuals aged about 6 to 90. Donors gave around 9.3 milliliters of peripheral blood apiece. The junction had 12 bases not matched to a gene; V was cut back by 6 bases and J by 0 bases. Germline V gene data show CDR1 as SNHLY and CDR2 as FYNNEI. This CDR3 has 17 amino acids. A sample-barcoded 5' primer and a J-beta primer mix were used in a second PCR of roughly 6 to 11 cycles. Every cDNA molecule bore a tag from a template-switch adaptor containing 12 random nucleotides. In TCRdb, the 5' RACE reads were re-called with MiXCR into one record per CDR3 protein. The sample records hundreds of thousands of distinct CDR3 sequences, around a quarter being singletons. These data were likewise used in another study, on T cells of mothers and their children.

The origin of this receptor is a boy between 10 and 17 years old in good health. Sequencing was performed on blood. This chain uses TRBV2 with TRBJ1-1, with TRBD1 matching over 8 bases. CDR3 residues: CASRDPHDRGLNTEAFF. In DNA form, the CDR3 reads TGTGCCAGCAGAGATCCACACGACAGGGGTCTGAACACTGAAGCTTTCTTT.